The 30 T cell receptor beta chains reported below all come from one sample, sequenced in a study of blood T cell repertoires in COVID-19. Clones were sequenced by immunoSEQ multiplex PCR, and TCRdb holds only the in-frame ones, with some missing. The sample lists roughly 50,000 clones; 65% to 80% were seen once. Sequenced material: peripheral blood. These receptors all stem from a human donor with active or convalescent COVID-19. The donor label of this sample is uncertain.

In its sample, this clone was seen a few times. This chain links TRBV2 with TRBJ1-2; the D gene is possibly TRBD1 (6 bases). The ends were cut back, 6 bases at V and 2 bases at J, with 16 bases in the middle. CDR1 and CDR2 from the germline V gene are SNHLY and FYNNEI. The CDR3 extends over 15 amino acids. CDR3 amino acids: CASRPGQQPNYGYTF. For the CDR3, the DNA is TGTGCCAGCAGGCCAGGACAGCAGCCCAACTATGGCTACACCTTC. The whole variable domain, remainder taken from reference TRBV2 and TRBJ1-2, is EPEVTQTPSHQVTQMGQEVILRCVPISNHLYFYWYRQILGQKVEFLVSFYNNEISEKSEIFDDQFSVERPDGSNFTLKIRSTKLEDSAMYFCASRPGQQPNYGYTFGSGTRLTVV.

The genes are TRBV21-1 and TRBJ1-1; the table's D call, TRBD1, was not checked against the DNA. TRBV21-1 is deemed a pseudogene. The CDR3 runs 15 residues. The CDR3 coding sequence is TGTGCCAGCAGCAGTAAGACAGGGGGATTCACTGAAGCTTTCTTT. Encoded protein: CASSSKTGGFTEAFF.

The genes are TRBV27 and TRBJ2-2, with 11 bases matching TRBD1. Germline CDR1 and CDR2: MNHEY and SMNVEV (reference sequence). The CDR3 has 16 amino acids. The trim removed 5 bases at V and 3 bases at J, leaving 5 bases unmatched. CDR3 in DNA: TGTGCCAGCAGTCCCGGGACAGGGGGAGACACCGGGGAGCTGTTTTTT. It translates to CASSPGTGGDTGELFF.

This chain joins TRBV7-9 and TRBJ1-1; D call uncertain. Germline V gene sequence: CDR1 SEHNR, CDR2 FQNEAQ (reference sequence). The V and J ends lost 0 bases and 1 base respectively, with 6 bases between them. This CDR3 has 14 amino acids. The CDR3 sequence is CASSLAGPNTEAFF. The DNA of the CDR3 is TGTGCCAGCAGCTTAGCTGGCCCGAACACTGAAGCTTTCTTT.

V gene TRBV4-1 combines with J gene TRBJ1-5, with TRBD1 identical over 10 bases. J was trimmed by 2 bases and V by 3 bases; bases with no gene match: 4. Germline loops: CDR1 MGHRA, CDR2 YSYEKL. The CDR3 contains 16 residues. The CDR3 protein is CASSHEDRGRNQPQHF. The CDR3 DNA is TGCGCCAGCAGCCATGAAGACAGGGGGCGCAATCAGCCCCAGCATTTT.

The chain uses TRBV14 and TRBJ2-5, with a weak D call TRBD1 (5 bases). CDR1 and CDR2 from the germline V gene are SGHDN and FVKESK. The CDR3 contains 16 residues. Trimming left V 0 bases short and J 1 base short, with 12 bases between. CDR3 coding DNA: TGTGCCAGCAGCCAAGACTTAGGGGCATTCCAAGAGACCCAGTACTTC. Translating gives CASSQDLGAFQETQYF.

V gene TRBV4-1 combines with J gene TRBJ1-3; TRBD1 matches 7 bases. With V trimmed by 4 bases and J by 0 bases, 3 bases remained unmatched. Per germline, CDR1 MGHRA and CDR2 YSYEKL. The CDR3 is made up of 15 amino acids. CDR3 protein: CASSPDRSSGNTIYF. The CDR3 coding sequence is TGCGCCAGCAGCCCGGACAGGAGCTCTGGAAACACCATATATTTT.

This clone was detected once. V gene TRBV25-1 combines with J gene TRBJ2-5, with D possibly being TRBD1 (5 bases). V lost 2 bases to trimming and J lost 2 bases, with 12 bases between them. The germline gives CDR1 MGHDK, CDR2 SYGVNS. The CDR3 spans 15 residues. The CDR3 DNA sequence: TGTGCCAGCAGTGAAGGGGCAGGCATACAAGAGACCCAGTACTTC. Residues: CASSEGAGIQETQYF.

The chain uses TRBV7-3 and TRBJ2-5, with D perhaps TRBD1 (6 bases). V was clipped by 3 bases and J by 4 bases, with 15 bases between them. This CDR3 contains 15 residues. Germline CDR1 and CDR2: SGHTA and FQGTGA. Here the CDR3 DNA reads TGTGCCAGCAGCTTGACAGGACCCGCGGGAGAGACCCAGTACTTC. Protein sequence: CASSLTGPAGETQYF.

The table lists this clone with many counts. The V gene is TRBV3-1 (or the pseudogene TRBV3-2), the J gene TRBJ1-2; 9 bases align to TRBD1. Trimming took 1 base from V and 12 from J; bases not matched to a gene: 3. The CDR3 contains 12 residues. CDR1 and CDR2 from the germline V gene are LGHDT and YNNKEL (reference sequence). CDR3 DNA: TGTGCCAGCAGCCAAGGGGGACAGGGCCACACCTTC. It encodes CASSQGGQGHTF.

The chain combines TRBV2 with TRBJ1-5; D may be TRBD1 (6 bases). V shed 7 bases and J shed 7 bases, with 17 bases lying between them. The CDR3 runs 14 residues. Germline assignment: CDR1 SNHLY and CDR2 FYNNEI. CDR3 sequence reads: CASKREQGPQPQHF. Here the CDR3 DNA reads TGTGCCAGCAAGCGGGAACAGGGACCCCAGCCCCAGCATTTT.

This clone was seen more than once but under ten times. This sequence joins TRBV7-3 and TRBJ1-5, with D uncertain. The V gene's germline CDR1 is SGHTA and CDR2 FQGTGA. The CDR3 spans 13 residues. Trimming stripped 1 base from V and 6 bases from J, with 7 bases between. For the CDR3, the DNA is TGTGCCAGCAGCTTAAACGCGGGTCAGCCCCAGCATTTT. The encoded protein is CASSLNAGQPQHF.

The rearrangement uses TRBV11-2 and TRBJ1-4; maybe TRBD1 (5 bases). The CDR3 totals 14 residues. The V end lost 3 bases, the J end lost 7 bases, and 12 bases lay between the germline ends. Germline V gene data show CDR1 as SGHAT and CDR2 as FQNNGV. The CDR3 here is CASSLLGVSEKLFF. The CDR3 coding sequence is TGTGCCAGCAGCTTGTTAGGGGTTAGTGAAAAACTGTTTTTT.

This rearrangement joins TRBV6-5 to TRBJ2-7, with TRBD1 as a possible D gene (6 bases). CDR1 is MNHEY and CDR2 is SVGAGI in the germline V gene. With 6 bases removed from V and 4 bases from J, the gap between germline ends came to 19 bases. The CDR3 length is 15 residues. The CDR3 nucleotides are TGTGCCAGCAGCCTCAAAGGGGCAGGGGATTACGAGCAGTACTTC. It translates to CASSLKGAGDYEQYF.

The chain has TRBV11-2 and TRBJ2-5; 10 bases are shared with TRBD1. Germline CDR1 SGHAT, CDR2 FQNNGV. With 3 bases clipped from V and 5 bases from J, the junction kept 9 bases outside the gene matches. The CDR3 extends over 16 amino acids. The CDR3 DNA reads as TGTGCCAGCAGCTTGTACGACAGGGGGCGACGGGAGACCCAGTACTTC. Translated, it gives CASSLYDRGRRETQYF.

This clone showed up just once. The chain uses TRBV12-3 or TRBV12-4 and TRBJ1-2; TRBD1 matches at 9 bases. V trimming: 6 bases; J trimming: 6 bases; junction bases outside the gene matches: 5. The CDR3 has 13 residues. The CDR3 DNA sequence: TGTGCCAGCAGCGGGCGACAGGGGGATGGCTACACCTTC. Translated, it gives CASSGRQGDGYTF.

The gene calls are TRBV27 and TRBJ1-2; 7 bases map to TRBD1. The V segment lost 3 bases and the J segment 4 bases; nucleotides outside the gene matches: 5. The CDR3 sequence is 14 residues long. From germline, CDR1 is MNHEY and CDR2 SMNVEV (reference sequence). Here the CDR3 DNA reads TGTGCCAGCAGTTTTGCAGGGGGTGGCTATGGCTACACCTTC. This translates into CASSFAGGGYGYTF.

This chain links TRBV21-1 with TRBJ2-5; TRBD2, the table's D call, was not compared with the DNA. TRBV21-1 is a known pseudogene. The CDR3 spans 15 residues. The CDR3 protein is CASSKALKSCETQYF. The CDR3 DNA is TGTGCCAGCAGCAAAGCGCTAAAAAGTTGCGAGACCCAGTACTTC.

The chain links TRBV24-1 to TRBJ2-5, with 11 bases identical to TRBD1. The CDR3 sequence is 15 residues long. Per germline, CDR1 KGHDR and CDR2 SFDVKD. Trimming removed 4 bases from V and 4 bases from J; junction bases left unmatched: 4. The CDR3 region is CATSDPGQGGETQYF. The CDR3 bases are TGTGCCACCAGTGACCCGGGACAGGGGGGAGAGACCCAGTACTTC.

V is TRBV19 and J is TRBJ2-3, with D perhaps TRBD1 (5 bases). Germline assignment: CDR1 LNHDA and CDR2 SQIVND (reference sequence). This CDR3 region has 14 residues. With 4 bases removed from V and 4 bases from J, the gap between germline ends came to 12 bases. The CDR3 DNA reads TGTGCCAGTAGTAAATCGGCAGGGCCAGATACGCAGTATTTT. Protein product: CASSKSAGPDTQYF.

This clone came up a few times. V usage is TRBV5-4 and J usage is TRBJ2-7; 9 bases are shared with TRBD2. The CDR3 sequence is 14 residues long. Germline assignment: CDR1 SGHNT and CDR2 YYREEE (reference sequence). V gave up 0 bases and J gave up 5 bases; unmatched junction bases: 3. CDR3 sequence reads: CASSLGGRVHEQYF. The CDR3 DNA follows: TGTGCCAGCAGCTTGGGCGGGAGGGTCCACGAGCAGTACTTC.

This sequence joins TRBV5-1 and TRBJ1-4; D ambiguous. The germline V and J ends were trimmed by 0 bases and 7 bases, with 10 bases remaining between them. This CDR3 has 14 residues. Per the germline V gene, CDR1 is SGHRS and CDR2 is YFSETQ. CDR3 loop: CASSLGGVIEKLFF. The CDR3 DNA reads as TGCGCCAGCAGCTTGGGCGGAGTGATTGAAAAACTGTTTTTT.

The count of this clone is one. J is TRBJ2-5 and V is TRBV5-4; D may be TRBD2 (6 bases). V was trimmed by 5 bases and J by 2 bases, leaving 13 bases between them. The CDR3 totals 14 residues. Germline V gives CDR1 SGHNT, CDR2 YYREEE (reference sequence). The CDR3 DNA reads as TGTGCCAGCAGAGGGGACTTCCGGCAAGAGACCCAGTACTTC. It translates to CASRGDFRQETQYF. The full variable domain, in which reference TRBV5-4 and TRBJ2-5 provide the parts outside the CDR3, is ETGVTQSPTHLIKTRGQQVTLRCSSQSGHNTVSWYQQALGQGPQFIFQYYREEENGRGNFPPRFSGLQFPNYSSELNVNALELDDSALYLCASRGDFRQETQYFGPGTRLLVL.

The rearrangement joins TRBV3-1 (or the pseudogene TRBV3-2) to TRBJ2-1; TRBD2 agrees at 14 bases. The CDR3 consists of 17 residues. The J segment lost 7 bases and the V segment lost 1 base, leaving 6 bases of the junction unmatched. The germline V gene has CDR1 LGHDT and CDR2 YNNKEL (reference sequence). CDR3 nucleotide sequence: TGTGCCAGCAGCCAAGTTTTGACTAGCGGGAGGGCGAATGAGCAGTTCTTC. It codes for CASSQVLTSGRANEQFF.

The chain links TRBV24-1 to TRBJ2-3; 16 bases map to TRBD2. The V and J ends lost 3 bases and 5 bases, in that order; junction bases with no gene match: 7. This CDR3 comprises 18 residues. Germline V gene lookup returns CDR1 KGHDR and CDR2 SFDVKD. As DNA, the CDR3 is TGTGCCACCAGTGATCTAGGGACTAGCGGGAGGGCCGTAGATACGCAGTATTTT. Residues: CATSDLGTSGRAVDTQYF.

The J gene is TRBJ2-3, the V gene TRBV24-1; the match to TRBD1 covers 7 bases. Germline V gene sequence: CDR1 KGHDR, CDR2 SFDVKD. Germline trimming cut 4 bases from V and 3 bases from J; bases unmatched to any gene: 6. The CDR3 consists of 15 residues. CDR3 loop: CATSDRQGGTDTQYF. CDR3 bases: TGTGCCACCAGTGACAGACAGGGCGGAACAGATACGCAGTATTTT.

The chain combines TRBV3-1 (or the pseudogene TRBV3-2) with TRBJ1-5, with D uncertain. The germline CDR1 and CDR2 sequences are LGHDT and YNNKEL (reference sequence). This CDR3 has 13 amino acids. V was cut by 5 bases and J by 4 bases, with 9 bases left in between. CDR3 in amino acids: CASSFSGNQPQHF. DNA for the CDR3: TGTGCCAGCAGCTTTTCCGGGAATCAGCCCCAGCATTTT.

V usage is TRBV2 and J usage is TRBJ2-2, with 7 positions matching TRBD1. The CDR3 totals 15 residues. Germline V gene data show CDR1 as SNHLY and CDR2 as FYNNEI. The V and J ends lost 6 bases and 8 bases, in that order; junction bases with no gene match: 12. In nucleotides, the CDR3 is TGTGCCAGCAGCCCCAGACAGGGTATCCCGGGGGAGCTGTTTTTT. Translated, it gives CASSPRQGIPGELFF.

This clone was seen just once. This chain connects TRBV20-1 to TRBJ2-7; the D gene is possibly TRBD2 (5 bases). CDR1 and CDR2 from the germline V gene are DFQATT and SNEGSKA (reference sequence). The CDR3 is 11 residues long. The V and J ends lost 3 bases and 3 bases respectively, with 6 bases between them. The CDR3 spells CSASDYYEQYF. CDR3 coding DNA: TGCAGTGCTAGTGACTACTACGAGCAGTACTTC.

The V call is TRBV30, the J call TRBJ2-3; 8 nucleotides line up with TRBD2. The CDR3 is made up of 15 amino acids. Trimming took 7 bases from V and 0 from J; bases not matched to a gene: 9. CDR1 and CDR2 from the germline V gene are GTSNPN and SVGIG (reference sequence). This CDR3 reads CASIYSGVSTDTQYF. The CDR3 DNA reads TGTGCCTCAATCTATAGCGGGGTTAGCACAGATACGCAGTATTTT.